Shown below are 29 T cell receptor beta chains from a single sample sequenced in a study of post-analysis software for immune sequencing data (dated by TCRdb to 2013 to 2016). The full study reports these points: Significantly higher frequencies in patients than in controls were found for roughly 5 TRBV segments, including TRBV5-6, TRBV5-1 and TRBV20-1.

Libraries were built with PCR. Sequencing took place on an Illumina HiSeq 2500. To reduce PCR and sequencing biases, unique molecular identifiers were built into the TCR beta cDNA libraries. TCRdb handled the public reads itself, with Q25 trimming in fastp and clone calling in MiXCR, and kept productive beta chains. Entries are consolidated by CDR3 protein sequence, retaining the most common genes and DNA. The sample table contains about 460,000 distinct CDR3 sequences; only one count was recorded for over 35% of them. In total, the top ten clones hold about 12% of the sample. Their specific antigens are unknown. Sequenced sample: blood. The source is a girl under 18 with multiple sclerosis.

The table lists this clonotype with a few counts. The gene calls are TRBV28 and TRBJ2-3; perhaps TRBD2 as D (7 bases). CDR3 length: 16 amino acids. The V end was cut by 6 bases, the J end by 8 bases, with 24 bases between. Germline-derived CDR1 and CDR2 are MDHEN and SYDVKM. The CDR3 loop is CASRAPGGDLRSTQYF. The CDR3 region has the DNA TGTGCCAGCAGGGCCCCGGGGGGCGACCTCCGAAGTACGCAGTATTTT.

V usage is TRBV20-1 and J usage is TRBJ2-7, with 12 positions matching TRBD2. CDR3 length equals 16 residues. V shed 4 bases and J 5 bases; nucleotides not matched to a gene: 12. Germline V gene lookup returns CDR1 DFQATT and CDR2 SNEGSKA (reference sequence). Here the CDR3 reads CSAKGLAGNHIHEQYF. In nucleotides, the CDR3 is TGCAGTGCTAAAGGACTAGCGGGAAATCATATCCACGAGCAGTACTTC.

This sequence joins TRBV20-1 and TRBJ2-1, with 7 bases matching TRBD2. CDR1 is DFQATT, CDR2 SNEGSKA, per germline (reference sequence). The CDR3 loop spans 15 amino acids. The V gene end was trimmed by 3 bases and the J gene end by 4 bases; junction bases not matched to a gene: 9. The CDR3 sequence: CSARRWLAVYNEQFF. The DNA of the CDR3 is TGCAGTGCTAGGCGATGGCTAGCGGTTTACAATGAGCAGTTCTTC.

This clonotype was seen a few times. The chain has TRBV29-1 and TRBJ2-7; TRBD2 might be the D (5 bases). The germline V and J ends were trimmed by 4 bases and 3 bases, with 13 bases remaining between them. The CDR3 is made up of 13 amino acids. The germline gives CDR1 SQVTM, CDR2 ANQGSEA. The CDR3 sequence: CSVVETTVYEQYF. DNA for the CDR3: TGCAGCGTTGTCGAGACTACCGTCTACGAGCAGTACTTC.

The CDR3 reads CASSLKEGIGGGYTF. CDR3 bases: TGTGCCAGCAGCTTAAAGGAGGGGATTGGTGGTGGCTACACCTTC. This chain uses TRBV7-9 with TRBJ1-2; D is possibly TRBD1 (5 bases). V lost 2 bases and J 7 bases, leaving 17 bases between the germline ends. The CDR3 is made up of 15 amino acids. Per the germline V gene, CDR1 is SEHNR and CDR2 is FQNEAQ (reference sequence).

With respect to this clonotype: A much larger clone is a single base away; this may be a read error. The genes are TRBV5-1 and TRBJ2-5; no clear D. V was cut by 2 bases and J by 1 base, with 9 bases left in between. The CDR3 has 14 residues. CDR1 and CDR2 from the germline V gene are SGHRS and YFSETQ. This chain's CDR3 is CASSFSDTQETQYF. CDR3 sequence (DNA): TGCGCCAGCAGCTTCAGCGATACCCAAGAGACCCAGTACTTC. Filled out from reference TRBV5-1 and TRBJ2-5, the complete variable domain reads KAGVTQTPRYLIKTRGQQVTLSCSPISGHRSVSWYQQTPGQGLQFLFEYFSETQRNKGNFPGRFSGRQFSNSRSEMNVSTLELGDSALYLCASSFSDTQETQYFGPGTRLLVL.

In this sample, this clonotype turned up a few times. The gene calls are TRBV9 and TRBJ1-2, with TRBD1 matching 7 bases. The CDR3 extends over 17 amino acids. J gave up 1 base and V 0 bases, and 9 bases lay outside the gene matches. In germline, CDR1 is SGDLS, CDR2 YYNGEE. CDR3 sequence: CASSVGSGQRYNYGYTF. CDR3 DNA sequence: TGTGCCAGCAGCGTAGGATCGGGACAGCGTTATAACTATGGCTACACCTTC.

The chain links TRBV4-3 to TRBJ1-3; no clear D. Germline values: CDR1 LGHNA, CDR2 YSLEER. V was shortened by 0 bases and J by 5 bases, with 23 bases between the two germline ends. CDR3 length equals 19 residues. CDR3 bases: TGCGCCAGCAGCCAAGAAGCACACTCCAAATCTGCCTATAGAAACACCATATATTTT. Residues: CASSQEAHSKSAYRNTIYF.

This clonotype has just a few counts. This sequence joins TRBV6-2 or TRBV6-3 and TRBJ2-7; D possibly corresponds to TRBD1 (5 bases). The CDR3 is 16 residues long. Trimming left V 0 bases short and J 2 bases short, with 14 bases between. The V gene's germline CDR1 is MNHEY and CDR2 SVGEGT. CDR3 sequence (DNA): TGTGCCAGCAGTTACTCTCTCCAGGGTTTAGCCTACGAGCAGTACTTC. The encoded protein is CASSYSLQGLAYEQYF.

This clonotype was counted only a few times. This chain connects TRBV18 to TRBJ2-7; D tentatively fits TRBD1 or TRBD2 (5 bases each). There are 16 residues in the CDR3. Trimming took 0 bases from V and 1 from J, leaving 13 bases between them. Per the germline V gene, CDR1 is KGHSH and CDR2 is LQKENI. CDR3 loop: CASSPPNGGNSYEQYF. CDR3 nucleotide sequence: TGTGCCAGCTCACCACCTAATGGGGGAAATTCCTACGAGCAGTACTTC.

CDR3: CSATLLRQNMNTEAFF. Written as DNA, the CDR3 is TGCAGTGCCACCCTGCTTAGACAGAACATGAACACTGAAGCTTTCTTT. The chain carries TRBV20-1 and TRBJ1-1; possible D gene TRBD1, 5 bases. The length of the CDR3 is 16 residues. V lost 6 bases, J lost 0 bases, and 20 bases lay in between. Germline V gives CDR1 DFQATT, CDR2 SNEGSKA (reference sequence).

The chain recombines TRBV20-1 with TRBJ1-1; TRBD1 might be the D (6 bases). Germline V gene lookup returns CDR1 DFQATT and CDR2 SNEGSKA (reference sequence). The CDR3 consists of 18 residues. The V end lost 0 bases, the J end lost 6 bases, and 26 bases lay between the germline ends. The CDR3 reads CSARDRTGLPLTSAEAFF. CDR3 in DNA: TGCAGTGCTAGAGACCGCACAGGGTTGCCTTTGACTAGTGCTGAAGCTTTCTTT.

The CDR3 protein is CASRSNGRQPQHF. DNA of the CDR3: TGTGCCAGCAGATCCAACGGCAGACAGCCCCAGCATTTT. The rearrangement uses TRBV25-1 and TRBJ1-5; D call uncertain. Trimming took off 6 bases at V and 7 bases at J, with 13 bases between the two ends. Per germline, CDR1 MGHDK and CDR2 SYGVNS. This CDR3 comprises 13 residues.

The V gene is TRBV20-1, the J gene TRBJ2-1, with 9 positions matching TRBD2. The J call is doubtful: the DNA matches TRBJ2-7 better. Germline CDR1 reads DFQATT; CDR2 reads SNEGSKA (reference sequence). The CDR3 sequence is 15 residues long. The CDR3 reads CSARDELAGHNEQYF. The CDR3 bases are TGCAGTGCTAGAGACGAGCTAGCGGGGCACAATGAGCAGTACTTC.

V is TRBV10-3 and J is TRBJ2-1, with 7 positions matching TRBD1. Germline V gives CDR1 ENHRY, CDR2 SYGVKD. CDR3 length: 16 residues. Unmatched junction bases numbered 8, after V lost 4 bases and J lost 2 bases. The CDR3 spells CAISAPGTDPYNEQFF. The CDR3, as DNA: TGTGCCATCAGTGCACCCGGGACAGACCCCTACAATGAGCAGTTCTTC.

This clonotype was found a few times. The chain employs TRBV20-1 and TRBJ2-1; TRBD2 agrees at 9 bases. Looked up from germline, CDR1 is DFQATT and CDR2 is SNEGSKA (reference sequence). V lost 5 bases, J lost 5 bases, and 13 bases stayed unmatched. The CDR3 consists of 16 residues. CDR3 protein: CSASSPVAGVDNEQFF. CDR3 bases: TGCAGTGCTTCGTCACCTGTAGCGGGAGTAGACAATGAGCAGTTCTTC.

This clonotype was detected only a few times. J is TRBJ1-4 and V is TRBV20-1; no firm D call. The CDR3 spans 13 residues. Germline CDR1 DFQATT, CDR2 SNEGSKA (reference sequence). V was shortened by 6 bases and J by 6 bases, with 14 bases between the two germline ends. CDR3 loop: CSARPTGYEKLFF. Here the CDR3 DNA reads TGCAGTGCACGCCCCACGGGGTATGAAAAACTGTTTTTT.

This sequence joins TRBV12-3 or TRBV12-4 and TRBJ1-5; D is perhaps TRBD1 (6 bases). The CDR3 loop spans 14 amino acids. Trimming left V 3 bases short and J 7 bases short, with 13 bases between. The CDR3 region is CASSLSTGQQPQHF. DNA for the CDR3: TGTGCCAGCAGTTTGAGTACAGGGCAACAGCCCCAGCATTTT.

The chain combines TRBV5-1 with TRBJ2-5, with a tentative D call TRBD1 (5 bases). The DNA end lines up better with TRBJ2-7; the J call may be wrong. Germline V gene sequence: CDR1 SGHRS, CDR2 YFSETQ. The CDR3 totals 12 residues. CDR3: CASSLGTFEQYF. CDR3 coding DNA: TGCGCCAGCAGCTTGGGGACATTCGAGCAGTACTTC.

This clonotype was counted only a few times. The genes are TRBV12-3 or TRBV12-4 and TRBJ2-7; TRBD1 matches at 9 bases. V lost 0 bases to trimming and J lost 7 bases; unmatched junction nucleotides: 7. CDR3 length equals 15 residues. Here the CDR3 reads CASSLAGTGISEQYF. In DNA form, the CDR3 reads TGTGCCAGCAGTTTAGCAGGGACAGGGATCTCTGAGCAGTACTTC.

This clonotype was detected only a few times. The CDR3 nucleotides read TGTGCCAGCAGTTTTAGCGGGAGCCGGAATGAGCAGTTCTTC. This encodes CASSFSGSRNEQFF. The chain has TRBV12-3 or TRBV12-4 and TRBJ2-1, with TRBD2 matching over 9 bases. J was trimmed by 7 bases and V by 3 bases; bases with no gene match: 4. This CDR3 is built from 14 residues.

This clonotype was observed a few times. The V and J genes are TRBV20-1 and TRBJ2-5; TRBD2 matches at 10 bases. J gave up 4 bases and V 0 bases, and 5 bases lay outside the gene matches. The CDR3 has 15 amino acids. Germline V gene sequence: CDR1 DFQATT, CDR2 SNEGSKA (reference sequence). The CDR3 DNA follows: TGCAGTGCTAGAGAGGCTAGCGGGAGCCCAGAGACCCAGTACTTC. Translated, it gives CSAREASGSPETQYF.

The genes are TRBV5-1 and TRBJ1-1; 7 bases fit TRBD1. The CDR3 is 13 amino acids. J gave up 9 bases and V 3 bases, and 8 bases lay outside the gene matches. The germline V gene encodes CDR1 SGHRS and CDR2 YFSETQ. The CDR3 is CASSWDSQAKAFF. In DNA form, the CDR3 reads TGCGCCAGCAGCTGGGACAGCCAAGCGAAAGCTTTCTTT.

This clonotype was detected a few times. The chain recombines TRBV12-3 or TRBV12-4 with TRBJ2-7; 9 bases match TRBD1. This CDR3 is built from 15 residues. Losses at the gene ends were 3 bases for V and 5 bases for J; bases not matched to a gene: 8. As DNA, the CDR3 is TGTGCCAGCAGTTTCCACCGGGACAGGGAGGACGAGCAGTACTTC. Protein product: CASSFHRDREDEQYF.

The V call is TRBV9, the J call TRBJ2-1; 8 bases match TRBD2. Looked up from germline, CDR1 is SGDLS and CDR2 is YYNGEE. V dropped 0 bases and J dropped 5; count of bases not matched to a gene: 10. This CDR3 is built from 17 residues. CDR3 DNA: TGTGCCAGCAGCGTAGCCTTGAGCGGGAGTGGAAACAATGAGCAGTTCTTC. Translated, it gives CASSVALSGSGNNEQFF.

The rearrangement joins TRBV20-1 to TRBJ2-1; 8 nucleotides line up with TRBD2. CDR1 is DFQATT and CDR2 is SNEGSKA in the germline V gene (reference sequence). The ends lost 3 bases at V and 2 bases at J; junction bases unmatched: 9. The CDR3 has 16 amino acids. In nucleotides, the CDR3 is TGCAGTGCTAGCTTGTCATCAGCGGGAGCCTACAATGAGCAGTTCTTC. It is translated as CSASLSSAGAYNEQFF.

The CDR3: CASSLQSSGRGDEQFF. DNA of the CDR3: TGTGCCAGCAGTTTACAGTCTAGCGGGAGGGGTGATGAGCAGTTCTTC. The chain couples TRBV12-3 or TRBV12-4 to TRBJ2-1; 12 bases align to TRBD2. There are 16 residues in the CDR3. With V trimmed by 2 bases and J by 8 bases, 7 bases remained unmatched.

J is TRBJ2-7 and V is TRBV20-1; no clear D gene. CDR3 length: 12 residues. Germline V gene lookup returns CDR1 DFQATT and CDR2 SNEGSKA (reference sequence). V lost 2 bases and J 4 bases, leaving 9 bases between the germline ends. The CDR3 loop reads CSARPRRYEQYF. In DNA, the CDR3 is TGCAGTGCTAGACCGCGGCGGTACGAGCAGTACTTC.

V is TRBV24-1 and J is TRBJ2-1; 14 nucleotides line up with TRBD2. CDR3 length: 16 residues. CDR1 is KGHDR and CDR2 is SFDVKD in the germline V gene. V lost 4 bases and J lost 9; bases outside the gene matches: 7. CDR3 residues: CATSDPGTSGRGEQFF. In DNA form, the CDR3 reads TGTGCCACCAGTGACCCCGGGACTAGCGGGAGAGGTGAGCAGTTCTTC.